A selection of T cell receptor beta chains follows, all from one sample in a study of T cell responses to AZD1222 COVID-19 vaccine. Libraries were prepared by immunoSEQ multiplex PCR; TCRdb keeps only in-frame clonotypes and omits some of them. The profile shows around 99,000 clones, approximately 94% of them singletons. The sample was peripheral blood, taken on day 0 of AZD1222 vaccination. Receptors were obtained from an adult in good health. The CDR3 runs from the conserved cysteine through the conserved F or W. A D gene is named only where the DNA matches it firmly. Clone size is shown for a subset of rows, as once, few, many or a class of expanded clone.

d_call	j_call	clone_size	v_call	cdr3_nt	cdr3_aa
-	TRBJ1-5	few	TRBV7-8	TGTGCCAGCAGCTTAGATTCCGGTTTCAATCAGCCCCAGCATTTT	CASSLDSGFNQPQHF
-	TRBJ2-1	-	TRBV5-8	TGTGCCAGCAGAACAGGGTCTTTTTCCTACAATGAGCAGTTCTTC	CASRTGSFSYNEQFF
-	TRBJ2-7	once	TRBV11-2	TGTGCCAGCAGCTTATTGCCCTACGAGCAGTACTTC	CASSLLPYEQYF
-	TRBJ2-7	-	TRBV2	TGTGCCATCAGACGTGAGCCCGAATCCTACGAGCAGTACTTC	CAIRREPESYEQYF
TRBD2	TRBJ2-1	-	TRBV11-3	TGTGCCAGCAGCTTATCAGGGACTAGCGGGGGAAAGAACAATGAGCAGTTCTTC	CASSLSGTSGGKNNEQFF
-	TRBJ2-1	-	TRBV15	TGTGCCACCAGCAGAGATCAACAGAGCGATGAGCAGTTCTTC	CATSRDQQSDEQFF
-	TRBJ1-1	-	TRBV6-5	TGTGCCAGCAATGGTGGTGTAGCTGGGAAAGCTTTCTTT	CASNGGVAGKAFF
-	TRBJ2-7	-	TRBV24-1	TGTGCCACCAGTGATTCTACAGGGATATTATCCGAGCAGTACTTC	CATSDSTGILSEQYF
TRBD2	TRBJ2-7	-	TRBV18	TGTGCCAGCTCCCCCGGGACTACTTCCTACGAGCAGTACTTC	CASSPGTTSYEQYF
TRBD1	TRBJ1-5	-	TRBV19	TGTGCCAGTAGTACCGGACAGGGTTTTAGTGACAATCAGCCCCAGCATTTT	CASSTGQGFSDNQPQHF
-	TRBJ2-2	-	TRBV5-5	TGTGCCAGCAGCCGCGCTGGGGAGTCCACCGGGGAGCTGTTTTTT	CASSRAGESTGELFF
TRBD2	TRBJ2-2	-	TRBV18	TGTGCCAGCTCACCCCCGGGACTAGCGCCGAACACCGGGGAGCTGTTTTTT	CASSPPGLAPNTGELFF
TRBD2	TRBJ2-5	-	TRBV28	TGTGCCAGCAGCCATCCTCGAGCGGGAGGAGGGGAGACCCAGTACTTC	CASSHPRAGGGETQYF
-	TRBJ1-1	-	TRBV28	TGTGCCAGCAGTGGGATGGGGGGGAACACTGAAGCTTTCTTT	CASSGMGGNTEAFF
-	TRBJ1-5	-	TRBV19	TGTGCCAGTAGTATGGTAGGGTTTCATCAGCCCCAGCATTTT	CASSMVGFHQPQHF
TRBD1	TRBJ1-1	-	TRBV7-2	TGTGCCAGCAGCTTAGGGAGGGGGCTTGAAGCTTTCTTT	CASSLGRGLEAFF